This T cell receptor beta chain was obtained from a study of T cell repertoires in cytomegalovirus infection. On this clonotype: What it binds is unknown.

The CDR3 sequence is 12 residues long. CDR1 is SGDLS and CDR2 is YYNGEE in the germline V gene. Trimming took 0 bases from V and 9 from J, leaving 7 bases between them. One entry per CDR3 protein, called by TCRdb with MiXCR from the reads. The data show approximately 50,000 distinct CDR3 sequences, roughly 20% seen once. The sequencing here drew on CD8+ T cells from cultured PBMCs, taken from culture after CMV antigen stimulation. V is TRBV9 and J is TRBJ2-1, with D uncertain. The TCR sequence derives from a human donor in good health (CMV status not recorded). Some clones in this sample may be carry-over from other donors' samples. Written as DNA, the CDR3 is TGTGCCAGCAGCGTAGCGGGTCCTGAGCAGTTCTTC. Protein product: CASSVAGPEQFF.